Each of the 27 T cell receptor beta chains below was sequenced from the same sample in a study of blood T cell repertoires in COVID-19 (TCRdb year 2020). Libraries came from the immunoSEQ multiplex PCR assay. TCRdb holds this immuneACCESS table with in-frame rearrangements only. Some clones are missing; in checked studies, unresolved V genes explain under half, and the rest has no known cause. Recorded for this sample are fewer than 400,000 clones; roughly 89% of them occurred a single time. The ten largest account for about 5.2% of the sample. Sequencing was performed on PBMCs or T cells enriched from blood (not recorded which). These TCRs come from a man aged 55 to 70 who had recovered from COVID-19.

As concerns this clone: The germline gene is not matched at one end of the junction; a read error may be the cause. This chain uses TRBV7-7 with TRBJ2-5, with 13 bases that match TRBD2. CDR1 and CDR2 from the germline V gene are SSHAT and FNYEAQ (reference sequence). This CDR3 is built from 15 residues. The CDR3 DNA reads TGTGCTAGCAGCCTAAGACTAGCGGGAGGCGAGACCCAGTACTTC. Translation: CASSLRLAGGETQYF.

This clone has only one observation. This sequence joins TRBV9 and TRBJ2-3, with 7 bases identical to TRBD2. The V and J ends lost 0 bases and 5 bases, in that order; junction bases with no gene match: 9. CDR1 is SGDLS, CDR2 YYNGEE, per germline. CDR3 length: 16 amino acids. The CDR3 spells CASSVGPAGVIDTQYF. CDR3 coding DNA: TGTGCCAGCAGCGTAGGCCCTGCGGGAGTAATAGATACGCAGTATTTT.

This clone was detected only once. The genes are TRBV30 and TRBJ2-1, with a tentative D call TRBD2 (6 bases). This CDR3 comprises 15 residues. Trimming removed 2 bases at V and 4 bases at J, with 15 bases between. The V gene's germline CDR1 is GTSNPN and CDR2 SVGIG (reference sequence). CDR3 DNA: TGTGCCTGGAGTACAATAGCTGGACTATACAATGAGCAGTTCTTC. Translating it yields CAWSTIAGLYNEQFF.

A single count supports this clone. This rearrangement joins TRBV5-1 to TRBJ1-5; the match to TRBD1 covers 11 bases. The CDR3 is made up of 15 amino acids. The ends lost 4 bases at V and 3 bases at J; junction bases unmatched: 3. From germline, CDR1 is SGHRS and CDR2 YFSETQ. CDR3 residues: CASSGTGGNNQPQHF. In nucleotides, the CDR3 is TGCGCCAGCAGCGGGACAGGGGGGAACAATCAGCCCCAGCATTTT.

The chain joins TRBV15 to TRBJ1-2; D might be TRBD1 (5 bases). Per germline, CDR1 LNHNV and CDR2 YYDKDF (reference sequence). There are 14 residues in the CDR3. Trimming took 0 bases from V and 7 from J, leaving 12 bases between them. CDR3 amino acids: CATSRDLRGVGYTF. The CDR3 DNA reads TGTGCCACCAGCAGAGATCTTCGGGGGGTTGGCTACACCTTC.

This sequence joins TRBV4-3 and TRBJ1-4; 8 bases fit TRBD1. This CDR3 region has 16 residues. J lost 6 bases, V lost 0 bases, and 6 bases had no gene match. Germline CDR1 and CDR2: LGHNA and YSLEER. DNA of the CDR3: TGCGCCAGCAGCCAAGAACCCGGACAGGGCCATGAAAAACTGTTTTTT. This codes for CASSQEPGQGHEKLFF.

The rearrangement uses TRBV28 and TRBJ2-3; 10 nucleotides match TRBD1. Germline CDR1 reads MDHEN; CDR2 reads SYDVKM. The CDR3 spans 15 residues. The J segment lost 5 bases and the V segment lost 6 bases, leaving 8 bases of the junction unmatched. The CDR3 nucleotides read TGTGCCAGCAGATCCAGACAGGGGGCAGGAGATACGCAGTATTTT. This gives the protein CASRSRQGAGDTQYF.

This rearrangement joins TRBV24-1 to TRBJ2-1; 9 bases align to TRBD2. CDR1 KGHDR and CDR2 SFDVKD come from the germline V gene. CDR3 length: 17 residues. Unmatched junction bases numbered 9, after V lost 3 bases and J lost 4 bases. The CDR3 DNA follows: TGTGCCACCAGTGATACCCATAGCGGGAGAGTGTACAATGAGCAGTTCTTC. This gives the protein CATSDTHSGRVYNEQFF.

The chain joins TRBV6-5 to TRBJ1-4; D is ambiguous. Per the germline V gene, CDR1 is MNHEY and CDR2 is SVGAGI. This CDR3 has 14 residues. V was pared by 3 bases and J by 3 bases, with 8 bases between. CDR3 DNA sequence: TGTGCCAGCAGTTATAGTGGTGCTAATGAAAAACTGTTTTTT. Protein sequence: CASSYSGANEKLFF.

The gene calls are TRBV11-2 and TRBJ2-7, with 8 bases that match TRBD1. With V trimmed by 2 bases and J by 6 bases, 9 bases remained unmatched. Per the germline V gene, CDR1 is SGHAT and CDR2 is FQNNGV. CDR3 length: 15 amino acids. In DNA, the CDR3 is TGTGCCAGCAGCTTACCGCCCGGGACAGGTCGCGAGCAGTACTTC. This translates into CASSLPPGTGREQYF.

V and J are TRBV24-1 and TRBJ2-1, with 9 bases lining up with TRBD2. CDR1 KGHDR and CDR2 SFDVKD come from the germline V gene. CDR3 size: 17 residues. The junction had 11 bases not matched to a gene; V was cut back by 3 bases and J by 6 bases. The CDR3: CATSDPNPGLASNEQFF. The CDR3 nucleotides are TGTGCCACCAGTGATCCAAACCCGGGACTAGCTAGCAATGAGCAGTTCTTC.

This clone was detected a few times. The chain uses TRBV5-4 and TRBJ2-3; 10 bases align to TRBD2. Unmatched junction bases numbered 12, after V lost 5 bases and J lost 6 bases. The CDR3 contains 16 residues. The germline CDR1 and CDR2 sequences are SGHNT and YYREEE (reference sequence). CDR3 sequence: CASSSASGSAVDTQYF. The CDR3 region has the DNA TGTGCCAGCAGTTCTGCTAGCGGGAGCGCGGTGGATACGCAGTATTTT.

The genes are TRBV2 and TRBJ1-2; no reliable D call. There are 13 residues in the CDR3. CDR1 is SNHLY and CDR2 is FYNNEI in the germline V gene. V lost 7 bases to trimming and J lost 0 bases, with 9 bases between them. The CDR3 region has the DNA TGTGCCAGCATCAACGAGGCTAACTATGGCTACACCTTC. Protein product: CASINEANYGYTF. The whole variable domain, remainder taken from reference TRBV2 and TRBJ1-2, is EPEVTQTPSHQVTQMGQEVILRCVPISNHLYFYWYRQILGQKVEFLVSFYNNEISEKSEIFDDQFSVERPDGSNFTLKIRSTKLEDSAMYFCASINEANYGYTFGSGTRLTVV.

The rearrangement uses TRBV5-1 and TRBJ1-4; D call uncertain. The CDR3 extends over 15 amino acids. Trimming removed 1 base at V and 0 bases at J, with 7 bases between. Per germline, CDR1 SGHRS and CDR2 YFSETQ. The CDR3 sequence is CASSLMATTNEKLFF. The CDR3, as DNA: TGCGCCAGCAGCTTGATGGCCACAACTAATGAAAAACTGTTTTTT.

The rearrangement joins TRBV15 to TRBJ2-5, with 13 nucleotides matching TRBD2. This CDR3 has 18 residues. V lost 1 base to trimming and J lost 4 bases; unmatched junction nucleotides: 9. Per germline, CDR1 LNHNV and CDR2 YYDKDF (reference sequence). The CDR3 sequence: CATSRGTWTSGSGETQYF. The CDR3 nucleotides read TGTGCCACCAGCAGAGGAACATGGACTAGCGGGAGTGGAGAGACCCAGTACTTC. Combining the CDR3 with reference TRBV15 and TRBJ2-5 gives the whole variable domain DAMVIQNPRYQVTQFGKPVTLSCSQTLNHNVMYWYQQKSSQAPKLLFHYYDKDFNNEADTPDNFQSRRPNTSFCFLDIRSPGLGDTAMYLCATSRGTWTSGSGETQYFGPGTRLLVL.

V usage is TRBV4-2 and J usage is TRBJ1-2, with D possibly matching TRBD1 (5 bases). V was trimmed by 4 bases and J by 2 bases, leaving 14 bases between them. This CDR3 is 15 amino acids long. The germline gives CDR1 LGHNA, CDR2 YNFKEQ. The CDR3 is CASSRQTTENYGYTF. CDR3 DNA: TGTGCCAGCAGCCGCCAAACGACAGAAAACTATGGCTACACCTTC.

The chain recombines TRBV7-3 with TRBJ2-1; 9 bases align to TRBD2. CDR1 is SGHTA, CDR2 FQGTGA, per germline. This CDR3 comprises 15 residues. J lost 3 bases, V lost 4 bases, and 4 bases had no gene match. Here the CDR3 reads CASSSASGIYNEQFF. Here the CDR3 DNA reads TGTGCCAGCAGCTCGGCTAGCGGGATCTACAATGAGCAGTTCTTC.

The rearrangement uses TRBV27 and TRBJ2-4, with 9 bases aligning to TRBD1. Looked up from germline, CDR1 is MNHEY and CDR2 is SMNVEV (reference sequence). CDR3 length equals 18 residues. J gave up 0 bases and V 6 bases, and 12 bases lay outside the gene matches. This CDR3 is CASSPRGQGNLAKNIQYF. In DNA form, the CDR3 reads TGTGCCAGCAGCCCCCGGGGACAGGGAAACTTAGCCAAAAACATTCAGTACTTC.

The rearrangement uses TRBV5-1 and TRBJ1-3, with 8 bases that match TRBD1. The V segment lost 1 base and the J segment 1 base; nucleotides outside the gene matches: 4. The CDR3 has 16 residues. Germline lookup yields CDR1 SGHRS and CDR2 YFSETQ. CDR3 in amino acids: CASSLRTGSSGNTIYF. The CDR3 DNA is TGCGCCAGCAGCTTGCGGACAGGGTCTTCTGGAAACACCATATATTTT.

The rearrangement links TRBV9 to TRBJ2-1, with a tentative D call TRBD1 (6 bases). Germline V gene data show CDR1 as SGDLS and CDR2 as YYNGEE. CDR3 length: 21 amino acids. V lost 0 bases and J 0 bases, leaving 25 bases between the germline ends. The CDR3 nucleotides read TGTGCCAGCAGCGTAGTATGGCCCCCGTCTGGACAGCCTAGCTCCTACAATGAGCAGTTCTTC. Encoded protein: CASSVVWPPSGQPSSYNEQFF. The full variable domain, in which reference TRBV9 and TRBJ2-1 provide the parts outside the CDR3, is DSGVTQTPKHLITATGQRVTLRCSPRSGDLSVYWYQQSLDQGLQFLIQYYNGEERAKGNILERFSAQQFPDLHSELNLSSLELGDSALYFCASSVVWPPSGQPSSYNEQFFGPGTRLTVL.

This chain uses TRBV19 with TRBJ2-7; the match to TRBD1 covers 9 bases. The germline gives CDR1 LNHDA, CDR2 SQIVND (reference sequence). The CDR3 sequence is 12 residues long. V lost 7 bases, J lost 4 bases, and 2 bases stayed unmatched. The CDR3: CASKDRGYEQYF. CDR3 DNA sequence: TGTGCCAGTAAGGACAGGGGTTACGAGCAGTACTTC.

The genes are TRBV9 and TRBJ2-5, with 10 bases lining up with TRBD2. V lost 6 bases to trimming and J lost 2 bases; unmatched junction nucleotides: 10. From germline, CDR1 is SGDLS and CDR2 YYNGEE. The CDR3 runs to 16 residues. This CDR3 is CASNQGASGSQETQYF. The CDR3 DNA reads TGTGCCAGCAACCAGGGGGCTAGCGGGAGTCAAGAGACCCAGTACTTC.

This chain uses TRBV19 with TRBJ1-3; D ambiguous. The CDR3 is made up of 14 amino acids. The germline V gene encodes CDR1 LNHDA and CDR2 SQIVND (reference sequence). V lost 2 bases, J lost 2 bases, and 7 bases lay in between. The CDR3 protein is CASSIRSTGNTIYF. In DNA, the CDR3 is TGTGCCAGTAGTATAAGGAGCACTGGAAACACCATATATTTT. Looking up the rest from reference TRBV19 and TRBJ1-3 gives the full variable domain: DGGITQSPKYLFRKEGQNVTLSCEQNLNHDAMYWYRQDPGQGLRLIYYSQIVNDFQKGDIAEGYSVSREKKESFPLTVTSAQKNPTAFYLCASSIRSTGNTIYFGEGSWLTVV.

This clone was seen a few times. The chain links TRBV15 to TRBJ2-7, with D perhaps matching TRBD2 (5 bases). Trimming pared 5 bases from V and 2 bases from J, leaving 10 bases between. CDR3 length equals 13 residues. Germline values: CDR1 LNHNV, CDR2 YYDKDF (reference sequence). The DNA for the CDR3 is TGTGCCACCAGCCTAGAGGGAGCCTACGAGCAGTACTTC. Residues: CATSLEGAYEQYF.

This clone was recorded a few times. This chain joins TRBV4-1 and TRBJ1-3; D remains ambiguous. V dropped 0 bases and J dropped 0 bases, with 9 bases sitting between them. In germline, CDR1 is MGHRA, CDR2 YSYEKL. The CDR3 length is 16 residues. The chain's CDR3 is CASSQDLLSSGNTIYF. The CDR3 DNA follows: TGCGCCAGCAGCCAAGATCTTCTGAGCTCTGGAAACACCATATATTTT.

V usage is TRBV5-1 and J usage is TRBJ2-1; 11 bases are shared with TRBD2. The CDR3 length is 16 residues. V trimming: 4 bases; J trimming: 8 bases; junction bases outside the gene matches: 11. Germline CDR1 SGHRS, CDR2 YFSETQ. The DNA of the CDR3 is TGCGCCAGCAGCAAACTAGCGGGAGAAGCGGCGGATGAGCAGTTCTTC. Amino acid sequence: CASSKLAGEAADEQFF.

The J gene is TRBJ2-5, the V gene TRBV5-1, with 9 bases lining up with TRBD1. The J segment lost 0 bases and the V segment lost 4 bases, leaving 7 bases of the junction unmatched. CDR1 is SGHRS, CDR2 YFSETQ, per germline. The CDR3 spans 16 residues. The CDR3 loop is CASSRDRVLDQETQYF. Here the CDR3 DNA reads TGCGCCAGCAGCCGGGACAGGGTCCTGGACCAAGAGACCCAGTACTTC.